The rows below give T cell receptor beta chains drawn from one sample of a study of T cell changes during pregnancy in multiple sclerosis. Clones were read by immunoSEQ multiplex PCR, and TCRdb kept only the in-frame ones, dropping some. Here the sample spans 50,000 to 70,000 clones, around 93% being singletons. Sequencing used peripheral blood, obtained in the first trimester of pregnancy. Receptor source: a female donor with multiple sclerosis, enrolled in a pregnancy study. Both conserved end residues are part of each CDR3. D genes are given only for firm matches. A row's size may be missing; if present it is once, few, many or a size class.

size: .; V: TRBV19; J: TRBJ2-5; D: .; CDR3: CASSIGVQETQYF; DNA: TGTGCCAGTAGTATCGGAGTTCAAGAGACCCAGTACTTC
size: few; V: TRBV2; J: TRBJ1-2; D: TRBD1; CDR3: CASREGQSNYGYTF; DNA: TGTGCCAGCAGGGAGGGACAGTCTAACTATGGCTACACCTTC
size: .; V: TRBV5-6; J: TRBJ1-6; D: TRBD1; CDR3: CASSFTDRDNSPLHF; DNA: TGTGCCAGCAGTTTCACGGACAGGGACAATTCACCCCTCCACTTT
size: .; V: TRBV27; J: TRBJ2-1; D: TRBD1; CDR3: CASSSYRGAYNEQFF; DNA: TGTGCCAGCAGTTCGTACAGGGGGGCCTACAATGAGCAGTTCTTC
size: .; V: TRBV18; J: TRBJ2-1; D: TRBD2; CDR3: CATPTSGGAEYNEQFF; DNA: TGTGCCACCCCGACTAGCGGGGGGGCGGAGTACAATGAGCAGTTCTTC
size: .; V: TRBV10-2; J: TRBJ1-1; D: .; CDR3: CASSEARGTEAFF; DNA: TGCGCCAGCAGTGAGGCGCGGGGCACTGAAGCTTTCTTT
size: .; V: TRBV5-1; J: TRBJ2-3; D: .; CDR3: CASSPGTDTQYF; DNA: TGCGCCAGCAGTCCGGGGACAGATACGCAGTATTTT
size: once; V: TRBV9; J: TRBJ2-7; D: .; CDR3: CASSVTGSIEQYF; DNA: TGTGCCAGCAGCGTGACAGGTTCGATCGAGCAGTACTTC
size: .; V: TRBV29-1; J: TRBJ1-2; D: .; CDR3: CSATDLYGYTF; DNA: TGCAGCGCGACAGACCTCTATGGCTACACCTTC
size: .; V: TRBV7-8; J: TRBJ2-2; D: .; CDR3: CASSRERAGELFF; DNA: TGTGCCAGCAGCAGGGAGCGGGCCGGGGAGCTGTTTTTT
size: .; V: TRBV5-5; J: TRBJ1-1; D: .; CDR3: CASSLDLFIKAFF; DNA: TGTGCCAGCAGCTTGGATCTGTTTATTAAAGCTTTCTTT
size: .; V: TRBV6-5; J: TRBJ2-7; D: TRBD1; CDR3: CASSYDRAVEQYF; DNA: TGTGCCAGCAGTTACGACAGGGCGGTCGAGCAGTACTTC
size: .; V: TRBV7-6; J: TRBJ2-5; D: .; CDR3: CASSLGAGRQETQYF; DNA: TGTGCCAGCAGCTTAGGGGCAGGCCGACAAGAGACCCAGTACTTC
size: once; V: TRBV7-2; J: TRBJ1-1; D: .; CDR3: CASSTPVQGTEAFF; DNA: TGTGCCAGCAGCACCCCAGTACAGGGAACTGAAGCTTTCTTT
size: .; V: TRBV29-1; J: TRBJ1-2; D: TRBD1; CDR3: CSVEPGGNGYTF; DNA: TGCAGCGTTGAGCCAGGGGGAAATGGCTACACCTTC
size: .; V: TRBV5-6; J: TRBJ1-1; D: .; CDR3: CASSETGAGRGTEAFF; DNA: TGTGCCAGCAGCGAAACTGGAGCGGGACGGGGCACTGAAGCTTTCTTT
size: .; V: TRBV5-6; J: TRBJ2-3; D: .; CDR3: CASSELLDTQYF; DNA: TGTGCCAGCAGCGAATTACTAGATACGCAGTATTTT
size: .; V: TRBV2; J: TRBJ2-2; D: TRBD2; CDR3: CAGTTTSGGAGTGELFF; DNA: TGTGCCGGCACTACGACTAGCGGGGGGGCCGGAACCGGGGAGCTGTTTTTT
size: .; V: TRBV2; J: TRBJ2-3; D: .; CDR3: CANSGLELTDTQYF; DNA: TGTGCCAACTCAGGACTGGAACTGACAGATACGCAGTATTTT
size: .; V: TRBV19; J: TRBJ1-1; D: TRBD1; CDR3: CASSAQGDTEAFF; DNA: TGTGCCAGTAGTGCGCAGGGGGACACTGAAGCTTTCTTT
size: .; V: TRBV4-2; J: TRBJ1-5; D: .; CDR3: CASSQGSQEYSNQPQHF; DNA: TGTGCCAGCAGCCAAGGATCTCAGGAATATAGCAATCAGCCCCAGCATTTT
size: .; V: TRBV7-9; J: TRBJ2-6; D: .; CDR3: CASSRSGANVLTF; DNA: TGTGCCAGCAGCCGCTCTGGGGCCAACGTCCTGACTTTC
size: .; V: TRBV4-2; J: TRBJ2-3; D: TRBD2; CDR3: CASSQRTSVNTQYF; DNA: TGTGCCAGCAGCCAACGGACTAGCGTGAATACGCAGTATTTT
size: .; V: TRBV6-5; J: TRBJ2-1; D: TRBD1; CDR3: CASSQSPGQGMRGFF; DNA: TGTGCCAGCAGCCAATCACCGGGACAGGGGATGAGGGGGTTCTTC
size: .; V: TRBV10-1; J: TRBJ1-1; D: TRBD1; CDR3: CACIPPGTGWVRTEAFF; DNA: TGCGCCTGCATACCTCCCGGGACAGGGTGGGTTAGGACTGAAGCTTTCTTT
size: .; V: TRBV7-6; J: TRBJ2-3; D: .; CDR3: CASSSPWDTYTQYF; DNA: TGTGCCAGCAGCTCCCCTTGGGACACGTATACGCAGTATTTT
size: .; V: TRBV7-9; J: TRBJ2-5; D: .; CDR3: CASSPQGVYPRQETQYF; DNA: TGTGCCAGCAGCCCTCAAGGGGTCTACCCCCGTCAGGAGACCCAGTACTTC
size: .; V: TRBV9; J: TRBJ2-7; D: TRBD1; CDR3: CASSAGEGGPWDYEQYF; DNA: TGTGCCAGCAGCGCAGGGGAAGGGGGCCCCTGGGACTACGAGCAGTACTTC
size: .; V: TRBV10-2; J: TRBJ2-5; D: .; CDR3: CASSDVSGGTGETQYF; DNA: TGCGCCAGCAGTGATGTAAGCGGGGGGACAGGAGAGACCCAGTACTTC
size: .; V: TRBV7-2; J: TRBJ2-5; D: .; CDR3: CASSHLEETQYF; DNA: TGTGCCAGCAGCCACCTAGAAGAGACCCAGTACTTC
size: .; V: TRBV7-2; J: TRBJ2-7; D: TRBD1; CDR3: CASSLNRGPSYEQYF; DNA: TGTGCCAGCAGCTTAAACAGGGGGCCCTCCTACGAGCAGTACTTC
size: .; V: TRBV7-9; J: TRBJ1-6; D: TRBD1; CDR3: CASSSRTGESPLHF; DNA: TGTGCCAGCAGCTCGAGGACAGGAGAGTCACCCCTCCACTTT
size: few; V: TRBV6-4; J: TRBJ1-1; D: TRBD1; CDR3: CASSDSTGGTEAFF; DNA: TGTGCCAGCAGTGACTCGACAGGGGGCACTGAAGCTTTCTTT
size: .; V: TRBV19; J: TRBJ1-4; D: .; CDR3: CASSMDGGVGKLFF; DNA: TGTGCCAGTAGTATGGATGGGGGCGTCGGAAAACTGTTTTTT
size: .; V: TRBV7-6; J: TRBJ2-6; D: .; CDR3: CASSLSDDRFSVGANVLTF; DNA: TGTGCCAGCAGCTTATCCGATGACAGGTTCAGCGTGGGGGCCAACGTCCTGACTTTC
size: .; V: TRBV18; J: TRBJ2-7; D: TRBD1; CDR3: CASSPKPFAGTGRSYEQYF; DNA: TGTGCCAGCTCACCAAAGCCATTTGCCGGGACAGGGAGGTCCTACGAGCAGTACTTC